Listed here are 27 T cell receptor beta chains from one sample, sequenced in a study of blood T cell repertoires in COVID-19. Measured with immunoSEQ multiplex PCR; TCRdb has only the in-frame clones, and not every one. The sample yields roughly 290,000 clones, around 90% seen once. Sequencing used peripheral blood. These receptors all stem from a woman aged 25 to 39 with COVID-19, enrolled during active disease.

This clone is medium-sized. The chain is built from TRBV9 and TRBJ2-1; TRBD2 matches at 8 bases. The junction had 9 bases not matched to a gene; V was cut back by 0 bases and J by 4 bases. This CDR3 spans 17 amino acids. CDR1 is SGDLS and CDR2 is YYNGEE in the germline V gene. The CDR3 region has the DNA TGTGCCAGCAGCGTAGAGACAGGACTAGCTCGGTACAATGAGCAGTTCTTC. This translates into CASSVETGLARYNEQFF.

Written as DNA, the CDR3 is TGTGCCAGCAGAGGGGCCGGAGAGGAGACCCAGTACTTC. This translates into CASRGAGEETQYF. The rearrangement links TRBV11-3 to TRBJ2-5, with D perhaps matching TRBD1 (5 bases). CDR1 and CDR2 from the germline V gene are SGHNT and YENEEA. The CDR3 runs 13 residues. The V gene lost 6 bases and the J gene lost 5 bases, with 13 bases spanning the gap.

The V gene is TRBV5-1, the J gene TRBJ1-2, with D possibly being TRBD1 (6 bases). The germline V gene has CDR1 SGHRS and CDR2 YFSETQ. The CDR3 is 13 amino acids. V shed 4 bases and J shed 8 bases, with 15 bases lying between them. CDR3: CASSVRQDGGYTF. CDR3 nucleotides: TGCGCCAGCAGCGTGCGACAGGATGGGGGCTACACCTTC. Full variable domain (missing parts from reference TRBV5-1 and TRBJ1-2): KAGVTQTPRYLIKTRGQQVTLSCSPISGHRSVSWYQQTPGQGLQFLFEYFSETQRNKGNFPGRFSGRQFSNSRSEMNVSTLELGDSALYLCASSVRQDGGYTFGSGTRLTVV.

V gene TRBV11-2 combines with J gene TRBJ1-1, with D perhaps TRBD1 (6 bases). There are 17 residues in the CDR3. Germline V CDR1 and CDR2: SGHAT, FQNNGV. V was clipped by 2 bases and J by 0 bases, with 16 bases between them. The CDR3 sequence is CASSLRPLQGLNTEAFF. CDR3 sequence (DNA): TGTGCCAGCAGCTTAAGGCCCCTACAGGGCCTGAACACTGAAGCTTTCTTT.

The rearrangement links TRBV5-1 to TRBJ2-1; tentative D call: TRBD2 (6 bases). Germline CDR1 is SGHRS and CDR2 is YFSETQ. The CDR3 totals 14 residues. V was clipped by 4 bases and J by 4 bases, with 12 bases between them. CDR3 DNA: TGCGCCAGCAGCGCGGGACCCCCTTACAATGAGCAGTTCTTC. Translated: CASSAGPPYNEQFF.

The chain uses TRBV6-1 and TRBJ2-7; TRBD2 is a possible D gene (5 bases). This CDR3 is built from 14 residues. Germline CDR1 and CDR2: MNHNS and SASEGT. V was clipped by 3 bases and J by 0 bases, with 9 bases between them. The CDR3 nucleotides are TGTGCCAGCAGTGACCCGGGGTTCTCCTACGAGCAGTACTTC. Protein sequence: CASSDPGFSYEQYF.

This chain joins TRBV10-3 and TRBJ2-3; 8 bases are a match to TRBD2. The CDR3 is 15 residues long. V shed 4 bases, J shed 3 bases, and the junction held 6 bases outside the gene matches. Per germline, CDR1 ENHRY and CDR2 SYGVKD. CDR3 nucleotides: TGTGCCATCAGTGGACAGGCTAGCGGGACAGATACGCAGTATTTT. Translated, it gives CAISGQASGTDTQYF.

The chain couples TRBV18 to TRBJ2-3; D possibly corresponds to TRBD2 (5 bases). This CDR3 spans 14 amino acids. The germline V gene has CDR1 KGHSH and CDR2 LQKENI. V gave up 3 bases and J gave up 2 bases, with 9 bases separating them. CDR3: CASSPPGNTDTQYF. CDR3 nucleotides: TGTGCCAGCTCACCCCCCGGGAACACAGATACGCAGTATTTT.

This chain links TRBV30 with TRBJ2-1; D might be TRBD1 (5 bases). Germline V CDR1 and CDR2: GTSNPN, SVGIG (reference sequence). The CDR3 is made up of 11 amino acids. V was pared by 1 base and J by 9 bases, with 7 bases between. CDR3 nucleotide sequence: TGTGCCTGGAGTGGAAGGGGTGAGCAGTTCTTC. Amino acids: CAWSGRGEQFF.

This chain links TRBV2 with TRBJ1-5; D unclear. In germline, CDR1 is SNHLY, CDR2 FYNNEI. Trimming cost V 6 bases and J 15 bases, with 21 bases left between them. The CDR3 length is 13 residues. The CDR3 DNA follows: TGTGCCAGCAGACTTAATGAGGAGGGCCCCGGGCATTTT. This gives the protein CASRLNEEGPGHF.

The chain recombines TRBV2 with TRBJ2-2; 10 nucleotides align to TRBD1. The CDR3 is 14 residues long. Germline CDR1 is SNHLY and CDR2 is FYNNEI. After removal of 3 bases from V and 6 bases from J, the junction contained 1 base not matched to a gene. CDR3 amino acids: CASSDGQGAGELFF. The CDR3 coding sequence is TGTGCCAGCAGTGACGGACAGGGGGCCGGGGAGCTGTTTTTT.

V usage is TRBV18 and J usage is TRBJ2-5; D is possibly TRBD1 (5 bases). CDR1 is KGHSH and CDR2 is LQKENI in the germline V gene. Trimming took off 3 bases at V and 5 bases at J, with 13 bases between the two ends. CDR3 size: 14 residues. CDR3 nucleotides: TGTGCCAGCTCACCGAGCAGGGCGGAGGAGACCCAGTACTTC. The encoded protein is CASSPSRAEETQYF.

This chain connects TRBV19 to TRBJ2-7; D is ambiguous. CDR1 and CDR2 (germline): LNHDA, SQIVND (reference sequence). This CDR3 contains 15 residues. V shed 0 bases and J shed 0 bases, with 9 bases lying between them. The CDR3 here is CASSIDNSLSYEQYF. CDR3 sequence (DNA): TGTGCCAGTAGTATAGACAACAGTCTCTCCTACGAGCAGTACTTC. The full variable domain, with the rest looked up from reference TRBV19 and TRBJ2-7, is DGGITQSPKYLFRKEGQNVTLSCEQNLNHDAMYWYRQDPGQGLRLIYYSQIVNDFQKGDIAEGYSVSREKKESFPLTVTSAQKNPTAFYLCASSIDNSLSYEQYFGPGTRLTVT.

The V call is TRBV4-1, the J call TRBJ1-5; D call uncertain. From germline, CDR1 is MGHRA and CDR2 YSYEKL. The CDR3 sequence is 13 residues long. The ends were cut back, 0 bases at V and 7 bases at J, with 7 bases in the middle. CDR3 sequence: CASSQDARQPQHF. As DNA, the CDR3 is TGCGCCAGCAGCCAAGATGCCAGACAGCCCCAGCATTTT.

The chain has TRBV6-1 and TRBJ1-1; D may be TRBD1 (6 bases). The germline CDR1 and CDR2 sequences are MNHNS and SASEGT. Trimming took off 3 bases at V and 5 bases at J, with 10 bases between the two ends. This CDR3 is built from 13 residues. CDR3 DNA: TGTGCCAGCAGTGATACAGGGCGAACTGAAGCTTTCTTT. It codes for CASSDTGRTEAFF.

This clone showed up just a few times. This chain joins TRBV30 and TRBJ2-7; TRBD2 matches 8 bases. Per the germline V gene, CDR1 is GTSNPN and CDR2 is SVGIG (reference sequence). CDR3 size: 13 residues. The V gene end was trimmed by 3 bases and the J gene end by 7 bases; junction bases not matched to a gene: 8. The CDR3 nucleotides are TGTGCCTGGAGCAAGCGGGAGAATAAAGAGCAGTACTTC. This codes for CAWSKRENKEQYF.

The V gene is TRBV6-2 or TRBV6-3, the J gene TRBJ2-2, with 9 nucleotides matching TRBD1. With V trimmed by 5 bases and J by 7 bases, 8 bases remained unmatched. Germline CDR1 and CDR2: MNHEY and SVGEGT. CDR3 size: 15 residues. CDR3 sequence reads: CASSRIGQGNGELFF. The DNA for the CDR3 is TGTGCCAGCAGTCGGATAGGACAGGGGAACGGGGAGCTGTTTTTT.

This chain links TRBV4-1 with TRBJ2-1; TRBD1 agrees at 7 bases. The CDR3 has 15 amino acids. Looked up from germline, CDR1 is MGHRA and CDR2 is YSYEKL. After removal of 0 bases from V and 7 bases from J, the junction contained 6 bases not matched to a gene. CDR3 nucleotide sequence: TGCGCCAGCAGCCAAGATCCCCGGACAGGAAATGAGCAGTTCTTC. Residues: CASSQDPRTGNEQFF.

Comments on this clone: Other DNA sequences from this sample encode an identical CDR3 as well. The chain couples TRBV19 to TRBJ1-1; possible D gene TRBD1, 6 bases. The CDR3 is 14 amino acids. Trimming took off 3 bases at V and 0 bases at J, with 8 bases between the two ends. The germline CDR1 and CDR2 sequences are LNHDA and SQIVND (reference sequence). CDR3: CASSIRGMNTEAFF. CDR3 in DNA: TGTGCCAGTAGTATCAGGGGCATGAACACTGAAGCTTTCTTT.

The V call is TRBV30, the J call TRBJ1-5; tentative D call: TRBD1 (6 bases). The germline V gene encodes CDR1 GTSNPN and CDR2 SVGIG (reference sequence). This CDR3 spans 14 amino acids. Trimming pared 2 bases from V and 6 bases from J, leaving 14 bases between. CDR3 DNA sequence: TGTGCCTGGAGTCATAGCTCAGGGGCTCAGCCCCAGCATTTT. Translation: CAWSHSSGAQPQHF.

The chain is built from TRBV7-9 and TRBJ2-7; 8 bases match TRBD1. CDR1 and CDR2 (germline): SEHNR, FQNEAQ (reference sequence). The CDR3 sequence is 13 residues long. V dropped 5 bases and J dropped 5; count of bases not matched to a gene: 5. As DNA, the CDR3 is TGTGCCAGCAGCCGGGGACAGGTCGACGAGCAGTACTTC. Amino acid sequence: CASSRGQVDEQYF.

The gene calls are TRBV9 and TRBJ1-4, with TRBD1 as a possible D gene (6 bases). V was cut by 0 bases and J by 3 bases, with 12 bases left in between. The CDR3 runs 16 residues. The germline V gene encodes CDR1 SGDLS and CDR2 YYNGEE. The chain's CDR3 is CASSVAPGQSNEKLFF. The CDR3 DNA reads TGTGCCAGCAGCGTAGCCCCGGGACAATCTAATGAAAAACTGTTTTTT.

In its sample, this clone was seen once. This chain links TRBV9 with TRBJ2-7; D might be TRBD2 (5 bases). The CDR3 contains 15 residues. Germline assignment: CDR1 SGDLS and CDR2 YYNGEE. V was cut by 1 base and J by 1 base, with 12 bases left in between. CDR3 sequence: CASSVRGQTSYEQYF. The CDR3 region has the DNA TGTGCCAGCAGCGTACGAGGGCAGACTTCCTACGAGCAGTACTTC.

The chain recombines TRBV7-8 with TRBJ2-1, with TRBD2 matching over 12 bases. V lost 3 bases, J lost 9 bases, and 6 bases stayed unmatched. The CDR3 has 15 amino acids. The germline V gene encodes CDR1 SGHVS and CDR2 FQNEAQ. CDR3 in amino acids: CASSLSGLAGSEQFF. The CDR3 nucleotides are TGTGCCAGCAGCTTGTCAGGACTAGCGGGATCTGAGCAGTTCTTC.

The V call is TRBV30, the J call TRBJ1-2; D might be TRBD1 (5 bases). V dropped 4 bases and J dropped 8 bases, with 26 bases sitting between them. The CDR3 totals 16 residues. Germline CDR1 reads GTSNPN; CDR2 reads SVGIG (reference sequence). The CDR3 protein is CAWTTRGTYVSKGYTF. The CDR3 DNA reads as TGTGCCTGGACGACACGGGGGACCTACGTTTCTAAGGGCTACACCTTC.

The CDR3 region has the DNA TGTGCCAGCAGCTTAGATTTCGGGAGGTCAGATACGCAGTATTTT. This translates into CASSLDFGRSDTQYF. The chain carries TRBV11-2 and TRBJ2-3; 7 nucleotides match TRBD2. The germline CDR1 and CDR2 sequences are SGHAT and FQNNGV. The CDR3 consists of 15 residues. V dropped 0 bases and J dropped 4; count of bases not matched to a gene: 4.

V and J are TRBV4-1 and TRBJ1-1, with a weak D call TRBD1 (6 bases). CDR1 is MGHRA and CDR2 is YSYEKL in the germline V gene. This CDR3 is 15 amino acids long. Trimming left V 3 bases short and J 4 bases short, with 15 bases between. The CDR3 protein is CASSHLTGIGTEAFF. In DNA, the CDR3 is TGCGCCAGCAGCCACCTAACAGGGATCGGCACTGAAGCTTTCTTT.